This T cell receptor (beta chain) was obtained from a study of Ad26.COV2.S vaccination and SARS-CoV-2 variants. Treatment meaning: some 20 received Ad26.COV2.S at low or high dose, single or two shots; several received placebo; per-sample allocation not given. It was on day 63 after the first vaccine or placebo injection that samples were taken. Clones were sequenced by immunoSEQ multiplex PCR, and TCRdb holds only the in-frame ones, with some missing. The sample includes around 340,000 clones, roughly 90% seen only once; the top ten take 6.4%. Turning to this clone: Other DNA variants within this sample encode the same CDR3.

This TCR came from a person between 18 and 59 years old who received the Ad26.COV2.S COVID-19 vaccine or a placebo. The sample was peripheral blood, taken in a trial of Ad26.COV2.S vaccine versus placebo.

The CDR3 nucleotides read TGCAGCGTTGGGGGCGGGGGCAATCAGCCCCAGCATTTT. Its translation is CSVGGGGNQPQHF. This sequence joins TRBV29-1 and TRBJ1-5; perhaps TRBD1 as D (5 bases). Germline V gene data show CDR1 as SQVTM and CDR2 as ANQGSEA. The CDR3 sequence is 13 residues long. V shed 4 bases and J shed 2 bases, with 9 bases lying between them.